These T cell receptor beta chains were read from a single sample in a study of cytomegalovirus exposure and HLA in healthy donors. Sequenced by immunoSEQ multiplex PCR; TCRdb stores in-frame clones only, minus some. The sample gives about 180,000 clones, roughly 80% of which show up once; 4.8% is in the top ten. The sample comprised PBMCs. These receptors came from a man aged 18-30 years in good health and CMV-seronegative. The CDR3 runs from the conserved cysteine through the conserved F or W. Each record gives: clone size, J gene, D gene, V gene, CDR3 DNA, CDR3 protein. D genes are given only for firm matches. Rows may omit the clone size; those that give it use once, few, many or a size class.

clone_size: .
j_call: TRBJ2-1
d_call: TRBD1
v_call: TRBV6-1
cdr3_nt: TGTGCCAGCAGTGCATCCGGGACAGGGGGGACCGGGGTCAAGAATGAGCAGTTCTTC
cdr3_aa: CASSASGTGGTGVKNEQFF

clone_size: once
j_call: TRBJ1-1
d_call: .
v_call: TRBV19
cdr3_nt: TGTGCCAGCTCCCAGACACTGAACACTGAAGCTTTCTTT
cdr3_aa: CASSQTLNTEAFF

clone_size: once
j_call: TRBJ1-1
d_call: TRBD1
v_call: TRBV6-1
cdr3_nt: TGTGCCAGCGCCCGGGACAGGGAAGAAGCTTTCTTT
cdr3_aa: CASARDREEAFF

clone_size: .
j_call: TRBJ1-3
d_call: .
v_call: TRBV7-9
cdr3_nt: TGTGCCAGCAGCTTCGGGAACCCCTCTGGAAACACCATATATTTT
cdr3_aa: CASSFGNPSGNTIYF

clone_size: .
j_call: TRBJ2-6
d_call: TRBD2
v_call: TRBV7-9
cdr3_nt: TGTGCCAGCAGCTCCACAAAAGGTAGCGGGGACTCTGGGGCCAACGTCCTGACTTTC
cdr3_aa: CASSSTKGSGDSGANVLTF

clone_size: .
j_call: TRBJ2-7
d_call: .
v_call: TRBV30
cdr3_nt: TGTGCCTGGAGTGGGGGGACAGCCGGGACTAGCTCCTACGAGCAGTACTTC
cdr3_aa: CAWSGGTAGTSSYEQYF

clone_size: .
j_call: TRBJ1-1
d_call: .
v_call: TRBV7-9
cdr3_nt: TGTTCCAGCAGCCCGGTCAATTCTGAAGCTTTCTTT
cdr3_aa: CSSSPVNSEAFF

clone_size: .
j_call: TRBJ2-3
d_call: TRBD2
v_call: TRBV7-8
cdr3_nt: TGTGCCAGCAGCTTTACCGGGGGGGGTGCCCCAGATACGCAGTATTTT
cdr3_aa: CASSFTGGGAPDTQYF

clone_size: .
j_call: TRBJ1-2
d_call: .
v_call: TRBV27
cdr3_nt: TGTGCCAGCAGCCCTGAGCCGAAAACCCTCTATGGCTACACCTTC
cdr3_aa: CASSPEPKTLYGYTF

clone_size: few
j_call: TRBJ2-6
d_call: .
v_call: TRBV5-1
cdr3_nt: TGCGCCAGCAGCTGGGGGGGGCCTGGGGCCAACGTCCTGACTTTC
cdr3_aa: CASSWGGPGANVLTF

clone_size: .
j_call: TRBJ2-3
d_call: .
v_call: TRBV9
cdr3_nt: TGTGCCAGCAGCGTATATGCAGGGTCTACAGATACGCAGTATTTT
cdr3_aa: CASSVYAGSTDTQYF

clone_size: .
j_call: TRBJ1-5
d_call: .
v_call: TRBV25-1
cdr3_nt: TGTGCCAGCAGTACCACTTTGGGCCAGCCCCAGCATTTT
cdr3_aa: CASSTTLGQPQHF

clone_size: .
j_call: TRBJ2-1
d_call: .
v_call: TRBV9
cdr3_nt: TGTGCCAGCAGCGTAGGGACGGGATCCTACAATGAGCAGTTCTTC
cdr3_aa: CASSVGTGSYNEQFF

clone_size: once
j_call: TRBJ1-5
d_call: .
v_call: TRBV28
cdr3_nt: TGTGCCAGCAGTTTCACCTTGATTGCCAGGGCCCATCAGCCCCAGCATTTT
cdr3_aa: CASSFTLIARAHQPQHF

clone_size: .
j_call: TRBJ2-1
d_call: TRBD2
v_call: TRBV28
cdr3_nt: TGTGCCAGCAGTCCATCGGGACTAGCGGACAATGAGCAGTTCTTC
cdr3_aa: CASSPSGLADNEQFF

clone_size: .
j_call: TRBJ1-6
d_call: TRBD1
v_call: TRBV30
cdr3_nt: TGTGCCTGGATGGAACAGGGGGCTTCACCCCTCCACTTT
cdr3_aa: CAWMEQGASPLHF

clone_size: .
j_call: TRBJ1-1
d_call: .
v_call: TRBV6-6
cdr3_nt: TGTGCCAGCAGTTACTTGGACAGACCTAACACTGAAGCTTTCTTT
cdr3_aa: CASSYLDRPNTEAFF

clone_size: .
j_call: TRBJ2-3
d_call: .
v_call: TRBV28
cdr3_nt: TGTGCCAGCAGCTCGCTCGGGACTTTCTCGGGGGATACGCAGTATTTT
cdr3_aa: CASSSLGTFSGDTQYF

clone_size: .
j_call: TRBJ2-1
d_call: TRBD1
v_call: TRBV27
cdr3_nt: TGTGCCAGCAGCCGGGACAGGGTGGTTGTGTACTCCTACAATGAGCAGTTCTTC
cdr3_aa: CASSRDRVVVYSYNEQFF

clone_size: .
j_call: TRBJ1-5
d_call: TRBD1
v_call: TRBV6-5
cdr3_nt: TGTGCCAGCAGAACGACAGGGGGAATCGGTCAGCCCCAGCATTTT
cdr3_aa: CASRTTGGIGQPQHF

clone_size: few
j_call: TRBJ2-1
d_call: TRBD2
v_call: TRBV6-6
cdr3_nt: TGTGCCAGCAGTTTCCGGACTAGCTACAATGAGCAGTTCTTC
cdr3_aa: CASSFRTSYNEQFF

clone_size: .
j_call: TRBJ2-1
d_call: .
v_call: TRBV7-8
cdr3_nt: TGTGCCAGCAGCCAAGGCAGGGTCGTGGTCAATGAGCAGTTCTTC
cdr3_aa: CASSQGRVVVNEQFF

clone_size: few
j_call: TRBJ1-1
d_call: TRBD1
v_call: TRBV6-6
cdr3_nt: TGTGCCAGCGGACAGGGTTTGGGCACTGAAGCTTTCTTT
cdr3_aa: CASGQGLGTEAFF

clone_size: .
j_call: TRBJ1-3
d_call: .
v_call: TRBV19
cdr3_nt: TGTGCCAGTAGTCGTGCGGACAGAGGAAACACCATATATTTT
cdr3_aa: CASSRADRGNTIYF

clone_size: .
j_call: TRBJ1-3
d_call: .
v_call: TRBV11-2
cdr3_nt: TGTGCCAGCAGCCCTCAGGGAGGTGGAAACACCATATATTTT
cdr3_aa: CASSPQGGGNTIYF

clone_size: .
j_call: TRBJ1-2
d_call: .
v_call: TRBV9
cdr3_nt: TGTGCCAGCAGCGGGTGGAGACTGGGACTCTATGGCTACACCTTC
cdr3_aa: CASSGWRLGLYGYTF

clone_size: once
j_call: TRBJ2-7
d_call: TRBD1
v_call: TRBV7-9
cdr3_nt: TGTGCCAGCAGCTGGGGACAGGGACTCTACGAGCAGTACTTC
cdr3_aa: CASSWGQGLYEQYF

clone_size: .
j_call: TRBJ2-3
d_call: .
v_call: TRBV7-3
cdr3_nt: TGTGCCAGCAGCCGCTCCGGAGATACGCAGTATTTT
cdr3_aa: CASSRSGDTQYF

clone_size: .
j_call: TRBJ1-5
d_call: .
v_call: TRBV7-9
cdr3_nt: TGTGCCAGCAGCTTAACAGGGAGTCCCAATCAGCCCCAGCATTTT
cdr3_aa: CASSLTGSPNQPQHF

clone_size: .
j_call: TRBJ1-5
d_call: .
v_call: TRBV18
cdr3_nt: TGTGCCAGCTCACCACAGGATCCAGGGAATCAGCCCCAGCATTTT
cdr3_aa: CASSPQDPGNQPQHF

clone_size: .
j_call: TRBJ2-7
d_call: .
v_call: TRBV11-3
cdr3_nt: TGTGCCAGCAGCTCAAAGCCCCACAGCCCTTTCTACGAGCAGTACTTC
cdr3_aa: CASSSKPHSPFYEQYF

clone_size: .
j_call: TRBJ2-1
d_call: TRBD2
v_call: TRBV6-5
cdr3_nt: TGTGCCAGCAGCCTAACGGGACTAGCGGGACTTGAGCAGTTCTTC
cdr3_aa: CASSLTGLAGLEQFF

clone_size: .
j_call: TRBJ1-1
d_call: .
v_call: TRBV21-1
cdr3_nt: TGTGCCAGCAGCAGTACAGGGCTGAACACTGAAGCTTTCTTT
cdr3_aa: CASSSTGLNTEAFF

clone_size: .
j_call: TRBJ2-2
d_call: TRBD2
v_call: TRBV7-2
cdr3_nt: TGTGCCAGCAGCGCGGCCGGGACTAGCGTCACTGGGGTTAGGCTGTTTTTT
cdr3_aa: CASSAAGTSVTGVRLFF

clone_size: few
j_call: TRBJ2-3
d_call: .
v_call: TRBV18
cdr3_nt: TGTGCCAGCTCACCGGCGGGGATCTCTGAGTTGGATACGCAGTATTTT
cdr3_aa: CASSPAGISELDTQYF

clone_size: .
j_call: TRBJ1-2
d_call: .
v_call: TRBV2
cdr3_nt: TGTGCCGGAAGTCGGGGGAGCTATGGCTACACCTTC
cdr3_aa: CAGSRGSYGYTF

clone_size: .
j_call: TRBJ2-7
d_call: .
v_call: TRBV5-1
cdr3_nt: TGCGCCAGCAGCCCTTACGAGCAGTACTTC
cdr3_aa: CASSPYEQYF

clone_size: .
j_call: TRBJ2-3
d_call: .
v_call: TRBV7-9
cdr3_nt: TGTGCCAGCAGCTTAGTTCCAGCGGAGAACACAGATACGCAGTATTTT
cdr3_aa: CASSLVPAENTDTQYF

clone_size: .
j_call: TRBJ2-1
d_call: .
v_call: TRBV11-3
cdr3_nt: TGTGCCAGCAGCCCCGGTGGTACGGGGTCCAATTCCAATGAGCAGTTCTTC
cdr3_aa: CASSPGGTGSNSNEQFF

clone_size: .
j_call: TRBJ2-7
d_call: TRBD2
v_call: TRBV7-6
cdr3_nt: TGTGCCAGCAGCTTAGGGACTAGCGTCTGGAGCTCCTACGAGCAGTACTTC
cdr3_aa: CASSLGTSVWSSYEQYF

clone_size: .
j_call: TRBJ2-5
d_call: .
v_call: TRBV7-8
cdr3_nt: TGTGCCAGCAGCTTATTGTCGGGGATCCAAGAGACCCAGTACTTC
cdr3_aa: CASSLLSGIQETQYF

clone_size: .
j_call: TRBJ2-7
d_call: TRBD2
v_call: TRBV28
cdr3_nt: TGTGCCAGCAATCCTCCGGGACTAGCGGGATGGGAGCAGTACTTC
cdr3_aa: CASNPPGLAGWEQYF

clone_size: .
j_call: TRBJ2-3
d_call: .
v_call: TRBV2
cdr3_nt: TGTGCCCAAGGAGGGGGGGGCGATACGCAGTATTTT
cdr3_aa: CAQGGGGDTQYF

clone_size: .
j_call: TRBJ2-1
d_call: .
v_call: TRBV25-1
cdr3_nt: TGTGCCAGCAGTGAATATATGAGCGGTGAGCAGTTCTTC
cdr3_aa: CASSEYMSGEQFF

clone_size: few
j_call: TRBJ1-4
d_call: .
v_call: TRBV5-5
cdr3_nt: TGTGCCGGTAAGGGGCTCGGGGAAAAACTGTTTTTT
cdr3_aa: CAGKGLGEKLFF

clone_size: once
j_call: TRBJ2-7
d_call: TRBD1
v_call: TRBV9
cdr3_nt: TGTGCCAGCAGCGTAGTTACAGGGGGCGGGGAGCAGTACTTC
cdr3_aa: CASSVVTGGGEQYF

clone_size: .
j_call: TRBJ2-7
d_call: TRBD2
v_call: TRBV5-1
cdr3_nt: TGCGCCAGCAGCTTAGCGGGAGGGCCCTTTTTAGACGAGCAGTACTTC
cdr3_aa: CASSLAGGPFLDEQYF

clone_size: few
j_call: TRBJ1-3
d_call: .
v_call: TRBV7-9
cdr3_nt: TGTGCCAGCAGCGCAACTGGGGGACTCTCTGGAAACACCATATATTTT
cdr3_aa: CASSATGGLSGNTIYF

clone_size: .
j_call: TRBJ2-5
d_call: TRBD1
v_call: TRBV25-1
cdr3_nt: TGTGCCAGTAGGGGACAGAAAGAGACCCAGTACTTC
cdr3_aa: CASRGQKETQYF

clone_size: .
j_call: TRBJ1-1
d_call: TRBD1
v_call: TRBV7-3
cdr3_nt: TGTGCCAGCAGCTTAACGCGGACAGGGGACACTGAAGCTTTCTTT
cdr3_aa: CASSLTRTGDTEAFF

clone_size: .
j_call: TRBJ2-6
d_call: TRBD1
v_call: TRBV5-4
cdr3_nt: TGTGCCAGCAAGAACACAGGGGTGGCCAACGTCCTGACTTTC
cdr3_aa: CASKNTGVANVLTF

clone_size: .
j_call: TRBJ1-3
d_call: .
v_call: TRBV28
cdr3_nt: TGTGCCAGCAGTTTTTGGGAGACAGGCACGAGCTCTGGAAACACCATATATTTT
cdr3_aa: CASSFWETGTSSGNTIYF

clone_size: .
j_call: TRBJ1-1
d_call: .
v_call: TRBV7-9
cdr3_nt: TGTGCCAGCAGCTTGGAGAGCCCACTTGGAGCTTTCTTT
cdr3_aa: CASSLESPLGAFF

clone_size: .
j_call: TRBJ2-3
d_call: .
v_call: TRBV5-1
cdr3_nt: TGCGCCAGCCAAGCGGAACCCCTAGATCATACGCAGTATTTT
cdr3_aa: CASQAEPLDHTQYF

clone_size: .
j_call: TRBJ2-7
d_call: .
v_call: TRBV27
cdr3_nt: TGTGCCAGCAGCGGCCGACAGACTTCCATCGGACACTACGAGCAGTACTTC
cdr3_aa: CASSGRQTSIGHYEQYF

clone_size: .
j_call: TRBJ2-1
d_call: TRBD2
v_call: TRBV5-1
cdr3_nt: TGCGCCAGTGGCGGGGCGGGGGAATTCAATGAGCAGTTCTTC
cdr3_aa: CASGGAGEFNEQFF

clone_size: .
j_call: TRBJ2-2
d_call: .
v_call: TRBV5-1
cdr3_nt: TGCGCCAGCAGCTTGGAGGTAGCCCCCGGGGAGCTGTTTTTT
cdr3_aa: CASSLEVAPGELFF

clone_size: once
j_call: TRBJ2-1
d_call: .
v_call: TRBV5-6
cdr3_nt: TGTGCCAGCAGCTTGGCGGATTCGAGGTGGGTGAGCTCCTACAATGAGCAGTTCTTC
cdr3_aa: CASSLADSRWVSSYNEQFF

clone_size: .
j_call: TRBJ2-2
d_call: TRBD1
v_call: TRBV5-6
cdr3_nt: TGTGCCAGCAGCTTGGGACGGACAGGGCCCACCGGGGAGCTGTTTTTT
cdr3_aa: CASSLGRTGPTGELFF